One sample yielded the 14 T cell receptor beta chains listed below, sequenced in a study of blood T cell repertoires in COVID-19. Method: immunoSEQ multiplex PCR; TCRdb's copy keeps in-frame clones and lacks some. The sample shows tens of thousands of clones, 87% of them seen only once. The material sequenced was peripheral blood. Receptors originate from a man aged 50 to 60 with active COVID-19.

The chain is built from TRBV19 and TRBJ1-5; D is unclear. Trimming removed 4 bases from V and 2 bases from J, with 18 bases in between. Germline CDR1 and CDR2: LNHDA and SQIVND (reference sequence). The CDR3 runs 17 residues. The CDR3 nucleotides are TGTGCCAGTAGTAAAATTGTCCTATTCCTAGGCAATCAGCCCCAGCATTTT. It codes for CASSKIVLFLGNQPQHF.

The CDR3 region has the DNA TGTGCCAGCTCACCAGGGACTGGAAATCAGCCCCAGCATTTT. Protein sequence: CASSPGTGNQPQHF. The chain links TRBV18 to TRBJ1-5, with D tentatively TRBD1 (5 bases). The germline V and J ends were trimmed by 2 bases and 4 bases, with 9 bases remaining between them. Germline lookup yields CDR1 KGHSH and CDR2 LQKENI. The length of the CDR3 is 14 residues.

The rearrangement links TRBV2 to TRBJ2-7; D might be TRBD1 (5 bases). The germline CDR1 and CDR2 sequences are SNHLY and FYNNEI. V was shortened by 6 bases and J by 4 bases, with 10 bases between the two germline ends. This CDR3 comprises 12 residues. CDR3 coding DNA: TGTGCCAGCAGCGGACAAGCATACGAGCAGTACTTC. Its translation is CASSGQAYEQYF.

The chain carries TRBV27 and TRBJ1-6, with 10 nucleotides matching TRBD1. Unmatched junction bases numbered 11, after V lost 6 bases and J lost 0 bases. From germline, CDR1 is MNHEY and CDR2 SMNVEV (reference sequence). This CDR3 region has 19 residues. The CDR3 sequence: CASRRTGTGDLSYNSPLHF. The CDR3 DNA reads TGTGCCAGCAGACGGACCGGGACAGGGGACCTCTCCTATAATTCACCCCTCCACTTT.

The rearrangement links TRBV6-5 to TRBJ2-1, with TRBD1 matching over 10 bases. Germline values: CDR1 MNHEY, CDR2 SVGAGI. The CDR3 loop spans 15 amino acids. Trimming removed 5 bases from V and 10 bases from J; junction bases left unmatched: 11. The CDR3 loop is CASSNRGQGIGEQFF. The CDR3 DNA is TGTGCCAGCAGTAATAGGGGACAGGGGATTGGCGAGCAGTTCTTC.

The chain combines TRBV18 with TRBJ2-5; D gene uncertain. CDR3 length equals 11 residues. Trimming removed 6 bases from V and 1 base from J, with 3 bases in between. Germline V gene sequence: CDR1 KGHSH, CDR2 LQKENI. CDR3 sequence (DNA): TGTGCCAGCTCCCTCCAAGAGACCCAGTACTTC. Its protein product is CASSLQETQYF.

This rearrangement joins TRBV5-4 to TRBJ2-2; D uncertain. Germline CDR1 reads SGHNT; CDR2 reads YYREEE (reference sequence). V was cut by 0 bases and J by 6 bases, with 12 bases left in between. The CDR3 has 15 residues. CDR3 coding DNA: TGTGCCAGCAGCTTGGGGAGTTCTGCGGCCGGGGAGCTGTTTTTT. Its translation: CASSLGSSAAGELFF.

The V and J genes are TRBV6-5 and TRBJ2-5, with TRBD1 matching 8 bases. Per germline, CDR1 MNHEY and CDR2 SVGAGI. V shed 6 bases and J 4 bases; nucleotides not matched to a gene: 4. The CDR3 is 13 residues long. The chain's CDR3 is CASSPRGRETQYF. The CDR3 bases are TGTGCCAGCAGCCCCAGGGGGCGAGAGACCCAGTACTTC.

The chain recombines TRBV7-8 with TRBJ2-1; possible D gene TRBD1, 6 bases. CDR3 length: 15 amino acids. Germline V gene data show CDR1 as SGHVS and CDR2 as FQNEAQ. V lost 5 bases and J 1 base, leaving 12 bases between the germline ends. This CDR3 is CASSQYRVSYNEQFF. Here the CDR3 DNA reads TGTGCCAGCAGCCAATACAGGGTTTCCTACAATGAGCAGTTCTTC.

V is TRBV12-5 and J is TRBJ2-5; D is perhaps TRBD2 (6 bases). CDR1 LGHNT and CDR2 FRNRAP come from the germline V gene. There are 15 residues in the CDR3. V was cut by 4 bases and J by 2 bases, with 14 bases left in between. In nucleotides, the CDR3 is TGTGCTAGTGGTTGGGACCAGGCGGGACAAGAGACCCAGTACTTC. Translation gives CASGWDQAGQETQYF. The entire variable domain, with the rest obtained from reference TRBV12-5 and TRBJ2-5, is as follows: DARVTQTPRHKVTEMGQEVTMRCQPILGHNTVFWYRQTMMQGLELLAYFRNRAPLDDSGMPKDRFSAEMPDATLATLKIQPSEPRDSAVYFCASGWDQAGQETQYFGPGTRLLVL.

This clone was counted once. The rearrangement uses TRBV11-2 and TRBJ2-1, with 11 nucleotides matching TRBD2. The V gene end was trimmed by 4 bases and the J gene end by 0 bases; junction bases not matched to a gene: 5. This CDR3 is built from 17 residues. CDR1 is SGHAT and CDR2 is FQNNGV in the germline V gene. CDR3 residues: CASSSRTSGYSYNEQFF. In DNA, the CDR3 is TGTGCCAGCAGCTCTCGGACTAGCGGGTACTCCTACAATGAGCAGTTCTTC.

The chain is built from TRBV7-9 and TRBJ2-7; no firm D call. Per the germline V gene, CDR1 is SEHNR and CDR2 is FQNEAQ (reference sequence). The CDR3 runs to 14 residues. The V end lost 5 bases, the J end lost 3 bases, and 14 bases lay between the germline ends. The CDR3 bases are TGTGCCAGCAGCAGCGTAGTTCCGGGCTACGAGCAGTACTTC. It yields the protein CASSSVVPGYEQYF.

For this clone: Other DNA sequences of this sample code for an identical CDR3. The genes are TRBV24-1 and TRBJ2-7, with D possibly being TRBD2 (6 bases). Germline-derived CDR1 and CDR2 are KGHDR and SFDVKD. Trimming cost V 3 bases and J 2 bases, with 7 bases left between them. CDR3 length: 13 amino acids. The CDR3 loop reads CATSDGGTYEQYF. Here the CDR3 DNA reads TGTGCCACCAGTGATGGAGGGACCTACGAGCAGTACTTC.

The gene calls are TRBV27 and TRBJ2-2, with D tentatively TRBD2 (5 bases). Looked up from germline, CDR1 is MNHEY and CDR2 is SMNVEV (reference sequence). The V end was cut by 6 bases, the J end by 6 bases, with 20 bases between. The CDR3 has 16 amino acids. DNA for the CDR3: TGTGCCAGCAGACCCAATCTAGCAGCCAGAGCCGGGGAGCTGTTTTTT. Translating it yields CASRPNLAARAGELFF.